This T cell receptor (beta chain) was recovered during a study of T cells in women clearing cervical HPV infection. V was cut by 2 bases and J by 0 bases, with 5 bases left in between. Germline loops: CDR1 SEHNR, CDR2 FQNEAQ (reference sequence). The CDR3 covers 14 residues. Using immunoSEQ multiplex PCR, the repertoire was profiled, and TCRdb retains in-frame clones only, with some absent. The listing records more than 20,000 clones. Comment on this clone: The sequence runs out 3 residues before the end of the CDR3; the remainder is reconstructed from the germline J gene.

The V and J genes are TRBV7-9 and TRBJ2-1; the D is unclear. The TCR originated in a woman between 18 and 69 years old with a cervical HPV16 infection that either progressed to CIN3+ or cleared (not recorded which). Sequencing was done on a sample of blood buffy coat. The chain's CDR3 is CASSLRVSYNEQFF. The covered CDR3 bases are TGTGCCAGCAGCTTACGGGTCTCCTACAATGAG.